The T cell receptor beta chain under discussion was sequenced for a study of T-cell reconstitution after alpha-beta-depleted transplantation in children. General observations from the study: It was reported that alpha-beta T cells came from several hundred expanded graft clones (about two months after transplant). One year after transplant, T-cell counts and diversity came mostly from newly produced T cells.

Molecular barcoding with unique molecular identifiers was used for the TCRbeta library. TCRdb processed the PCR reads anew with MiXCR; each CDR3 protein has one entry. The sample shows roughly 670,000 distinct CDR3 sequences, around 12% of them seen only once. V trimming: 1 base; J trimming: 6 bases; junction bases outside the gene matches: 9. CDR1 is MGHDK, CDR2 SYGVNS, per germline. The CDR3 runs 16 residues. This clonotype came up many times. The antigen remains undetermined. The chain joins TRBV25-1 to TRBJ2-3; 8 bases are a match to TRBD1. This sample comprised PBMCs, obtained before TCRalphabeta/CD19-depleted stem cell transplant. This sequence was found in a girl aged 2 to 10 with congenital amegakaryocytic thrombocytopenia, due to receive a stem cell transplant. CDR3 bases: TGTGCCAGCAGTGAATTTGTCCAGGGGGCGCCGGATACGCAGTATTTT. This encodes CASSEFVQGAPDTQYF.